Given below is one TCR beta chain in context. This sample was included in a study of blood T cell repertoires in COVID-19. Repertoires were generated with immunoSEQ multiplex PCR, while TCRdb's copy carries only in-frame clones and drops some. This table holds about 68,000 clones, 83% found once. Germline assignment: CDR1 KGHSH and CDR2 LQKENI. Trimming at V came to 3 bases and at J to 2 bases, leaving 3 bases not matched to a gene. CDR3 length: 17 residues. Source material: peripheral blood. This sequence was found in an elderly man with acute or convalescent COVID-19. The V and J genes are TRBV18 and TRBJ2-6, with 11 nucleotides matching TRBD1. The DNA for the CDR3 is TGTGCCAGCTCACCGGACAGGGGGCGCACTGGGGCCAACGTCCTGACTTTC. Translation: CASSPDRGRTGANVLTF.